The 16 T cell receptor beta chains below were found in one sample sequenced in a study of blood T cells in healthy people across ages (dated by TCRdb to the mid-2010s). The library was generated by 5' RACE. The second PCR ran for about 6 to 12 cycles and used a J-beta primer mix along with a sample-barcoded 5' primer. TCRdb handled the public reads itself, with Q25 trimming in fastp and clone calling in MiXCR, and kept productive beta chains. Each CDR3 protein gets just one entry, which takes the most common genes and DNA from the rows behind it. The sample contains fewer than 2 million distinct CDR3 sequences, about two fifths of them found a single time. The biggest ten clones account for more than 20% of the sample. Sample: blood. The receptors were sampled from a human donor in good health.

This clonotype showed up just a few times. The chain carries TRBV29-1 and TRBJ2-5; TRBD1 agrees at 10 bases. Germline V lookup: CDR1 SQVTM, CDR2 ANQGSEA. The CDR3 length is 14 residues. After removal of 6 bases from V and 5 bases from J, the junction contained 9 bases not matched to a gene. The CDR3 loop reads CSVAPTGGWETQYF. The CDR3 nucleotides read TGCAGCGTCGCACCGACAGGGGGCTGGGAGACCCAGTACTTC.

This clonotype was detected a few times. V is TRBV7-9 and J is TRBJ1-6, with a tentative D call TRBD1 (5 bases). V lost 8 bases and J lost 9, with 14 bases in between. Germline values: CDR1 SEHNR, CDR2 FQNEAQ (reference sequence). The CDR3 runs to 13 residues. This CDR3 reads CASAGPRGSPLHF. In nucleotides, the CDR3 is TGTGCCAGCGCGGGACCTAGAGGTTCACCCCTCCACTTT.

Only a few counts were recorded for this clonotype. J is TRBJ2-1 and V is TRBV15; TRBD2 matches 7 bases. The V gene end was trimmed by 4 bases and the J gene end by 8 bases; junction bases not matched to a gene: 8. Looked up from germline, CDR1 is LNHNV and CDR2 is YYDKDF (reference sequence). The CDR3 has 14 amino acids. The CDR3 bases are TGTGCCACCAGCAAACGACTAGCCGGCGATGAGCAGTTCTTC. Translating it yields CATSKRLAGDEQFF.

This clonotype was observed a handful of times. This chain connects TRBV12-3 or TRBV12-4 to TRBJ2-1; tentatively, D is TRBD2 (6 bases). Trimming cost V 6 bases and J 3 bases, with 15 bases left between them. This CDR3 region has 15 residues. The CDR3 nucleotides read TGTGCCAGCAGACCCGGGACTTTGAACTACAATGAGCAGTTCTTC. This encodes CASRPGTLNYNEQFF.

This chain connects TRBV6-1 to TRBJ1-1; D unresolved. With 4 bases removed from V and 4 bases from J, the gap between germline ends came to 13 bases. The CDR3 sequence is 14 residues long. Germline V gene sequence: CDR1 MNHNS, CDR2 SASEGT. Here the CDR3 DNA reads TGTGCCAGCAGTGGAGAACCGGGATGCACTGAAGCTTTCTTT. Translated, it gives CASSGEPGCTEAFF.

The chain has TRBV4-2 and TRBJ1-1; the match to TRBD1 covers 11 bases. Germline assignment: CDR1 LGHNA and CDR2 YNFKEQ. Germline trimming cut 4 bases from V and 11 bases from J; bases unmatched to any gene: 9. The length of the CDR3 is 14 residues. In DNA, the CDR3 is TGTGCCAGCAGCCGGTCAGGACAGGGGGCGTGGGCTTTCTTT. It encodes CASSRSGQGAWAFF.

In DNA form, the CDR3 reads TGTGCCAGCAGCTCCACTCCACTTGGGGCTTTCTTT. This encodes CASSSTPLGAFF. J is TRBJ1-1 and V is TRBV7-9; D not resolved. CDR1 and CDR2 from the germline V gene are SEHNR and FQNEAQ (reference sequence). Trimming took off 4 bases at V and 11 bases at J, with 14 bases between the two ends. This CDR3 has 12 residues.

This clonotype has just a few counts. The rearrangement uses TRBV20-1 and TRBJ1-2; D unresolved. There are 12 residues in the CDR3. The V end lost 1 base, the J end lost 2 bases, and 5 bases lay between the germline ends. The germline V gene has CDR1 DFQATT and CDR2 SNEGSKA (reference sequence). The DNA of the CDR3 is TGCAGTGCTAGAGTGGAGAACTATGGCTACACCTTC. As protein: CSARVENYGYTF.

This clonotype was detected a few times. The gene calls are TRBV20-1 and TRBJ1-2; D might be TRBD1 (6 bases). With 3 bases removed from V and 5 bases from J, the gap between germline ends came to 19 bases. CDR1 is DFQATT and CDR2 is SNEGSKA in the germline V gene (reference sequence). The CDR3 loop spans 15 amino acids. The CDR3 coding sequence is TGCAGTGCTAGCACCGAACAGGGTGGTCTATATGGCTACACCTTC. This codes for CSASTEQGGLYGYTF.

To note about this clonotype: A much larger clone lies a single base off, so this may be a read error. In DNA, the CDR3 is TGCAGTACAAGAATCCGCGGGGGGAACCAAGAGACCCAGTACTTC. Its protein product is CSTRIRGGNQETQYF. The rearrangement links TRBV20-1 to TRBJ2-5, with TRBD2 matching 8 bases. Germline V gene data show CDR1 as DFQATT and CDR2 as SNEGSKA (reference sequence). This CDR3 has 15 residues. V lost 8 bases and J lost 0; bases outside the gene matches: 11.

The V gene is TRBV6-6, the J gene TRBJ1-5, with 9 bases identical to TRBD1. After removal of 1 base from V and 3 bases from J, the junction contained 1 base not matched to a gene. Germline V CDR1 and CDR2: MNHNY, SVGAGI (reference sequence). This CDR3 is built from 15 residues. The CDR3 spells CASSYWTGVNQPQHF. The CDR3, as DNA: TGTGCCAGCAGTTACTGGACAGGGGTCAATCAGCCCCAGCATTTT.

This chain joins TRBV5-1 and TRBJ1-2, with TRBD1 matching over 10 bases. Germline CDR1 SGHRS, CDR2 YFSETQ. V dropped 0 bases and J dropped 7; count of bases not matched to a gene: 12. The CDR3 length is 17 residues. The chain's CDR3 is CASSLAPGTGVVGGYTF. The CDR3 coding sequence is TGCGCCAGCAGCTTGGCCCCTGGGACAGGGGTAGTAGGTGGCTACACCTTC.

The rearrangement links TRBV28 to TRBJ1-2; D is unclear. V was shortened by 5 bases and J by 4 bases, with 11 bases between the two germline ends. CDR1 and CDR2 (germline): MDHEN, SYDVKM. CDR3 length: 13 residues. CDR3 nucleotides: TGTGCCAGCAGTCCGCCGAGGAGCTATGGCTACACCTTC. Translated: CASSPPRSYGYTF.

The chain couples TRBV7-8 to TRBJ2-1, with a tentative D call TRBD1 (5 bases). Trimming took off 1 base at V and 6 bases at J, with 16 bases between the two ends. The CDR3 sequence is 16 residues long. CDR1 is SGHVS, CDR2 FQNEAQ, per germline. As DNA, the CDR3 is TGTGCCAGCAGCTTAGGGTTTAGGGGCCGCTCCAATGAGCAGTTCTTC. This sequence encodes CASSLGFRGRSNEQFF. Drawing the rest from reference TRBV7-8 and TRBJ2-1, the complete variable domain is GAGVSQSPRYKVAKRGQDVALRCDPISGHVSLFWYQQALGQGPEFLTYFQNEAQLDKSGLPSDRFFAERPEGSVSTLKIQRTQQEDSAVYLCASSLGFRGRSNEQFFGPGTRLTVL.

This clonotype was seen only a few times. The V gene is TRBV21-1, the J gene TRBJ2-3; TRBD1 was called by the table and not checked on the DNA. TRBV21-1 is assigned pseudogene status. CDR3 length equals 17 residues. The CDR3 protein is CASSLDKTGVYTDTQYF. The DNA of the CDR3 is TGTGCCAGCAGCCTCGACAAAACGGGGGTATACACAGATACGCAGTATTTT.

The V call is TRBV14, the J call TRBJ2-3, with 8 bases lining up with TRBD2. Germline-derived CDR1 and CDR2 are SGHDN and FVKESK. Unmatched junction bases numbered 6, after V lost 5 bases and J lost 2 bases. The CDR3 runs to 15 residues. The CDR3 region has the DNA TGTGCCAGCAGCGCTCGGGGGGGACCCACAGATACGCAGTATTTT. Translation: CASSARGGPTDTQYF. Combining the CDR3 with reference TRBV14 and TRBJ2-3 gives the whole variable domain EAGVTQFPSHSVIEKGQTVTLRCDPISGHDNLYWYRRVMGKEIKFLLHFVKESKQDESGMPNNRFLAERTGGTYSTLKVQPAELEDSGVYFCASSARGGPTDTQYFGPGTRLTVL.